This TCR beta chain was documented in a study of blood T cell repertoires in COVID-19 (dated by TCRdb to the early 2020s). For the wider study: Collaborator samples came from the United States, Italy and Spain and covered acute and convalescent phases of COVID-19. The repertoires were released in a freely available public database intended as a resource for research on the immune response to SARS-CoV-2. Deeply sampled blood TCRbeta repertoires from subjects exposed to, actively infected with, or recovered from COVID-19 were included in the dataset. The prospective study material was composed of cDNA or gDNA derived from T cells, B-cell-depleted T cells, or PBMCs. Samples came from the ongoing ImmuneRACE study (first 160 participants) plus 1,254 subjects from 6 global collaborators. Nearly every sample came with metadata listing a de-identified subject ID, COVID-19 status, age in years and sex. Where available, HLA class I and class II types were obtained from metadata supplied by the sample provider rather than from assay-based typing.

Samples from volunteer blood donors who had recovered from COVID-19 were contributed by a second Seattle source. Each collaborating institution followed its own protocols to collect whole blood in K2EDTA tubes. Collaborator samples were shipped for TCRbeta analysis as frozen whole blood, isolated PBMCs, or DNA extracted from either sample type. Overall results and qualifications from the work: How much clinical and demographic metadata was included differed by source and by participant, and the metadata was provided uncurated.

TCRbeta CDR3 regions were amplified from genomic DNA by means of the immunoSEQ Assay, a bias-controlled multiplex PCR. The source study handled its data this way. Nucleated cell counts per sample were estimated from amplification of reference gene primers within the assay. To quantify the absolute abundance of each unique TCRbeta CDR3 rearrangement, sequence reads were collapsed and filtered. For each sample, productive Simpson clonality was calculated by taking the square root of Simpson's diversity index across productive rearrangements. The source is immuneACCESS, and TCRdb retained only in-frame sequences with V and J called. Part of the clones is not carried over; for the studies checked, unresolved V genes explain less than half of this, and the remainder is unexplained. V, J and clone size are those of that table, while D and trimming were read from the DNA. The sample yields under 300,000 clones; 86% were counted once. Over 2% of the sample is in the top ten clones.

The CDR3 has 15 amino acids, counting the end cysteine and phenylalanine. CDR3 DNA is the only sequence kept; it has 45 bases, read in frame from the first base. CDR1 and CDR2 are read off the germline V gene (reference sequence) as SGHNT and YYREEE. The trim is 5 bases for V and 0 bases for J, with a gap of 12 bases between the germline ends. Concerning this clone: The specificity of this receptor is unknown. The sample holds no much larger clone one base away, and base qualities are not on file.

Sequenced sample: peripheral blood. The V and J segments used are TRBV5-4 and TRBJ2-4, and the D gene may be TRBD2, 7 bases matching. This clonotype was sampled from a man aged 25 to 45 who had recovered from COVID-19. Here the CDR3 is given as CASSRGATAKNIQYF. The nucleotide sequence is TGTGCCAGCAGTCGGGGGGCAACAGCCAAAAACATTCAGTACTTC. The variable domain in full, with residues beyond the CDR3 obtained from the reference TRBV5-4 and TRBJ2-4 genes, is ETGVTQSPTHLIKTRGQQVTLRCSSQSGHNTVSWYQQALGQGPQFIFQYYREEENGRGNFPPRFSGLQFPNYSSELNVNALELDDSALYLCASSRGATAKNIQYFGAGTRLSVL.